This T cell receptor (beta chain) derives from a study of lymphopenia after photon versus proton radiotherapy. Findings of the study overall: After lymphocyte nadir, photon-treated repertoires showed oligoclonal expansion, especially CD8+ Temra.

Comment on this clone: No antigen is known for it.

Profiled with immunoSEQ multiplex PCR; TCRdb holds only in-frame clones, not every one. Seen here are about 18,000 clones, approximately 92% observed once, and the top ten hold over 1.5%. Germline V lookup: CDR1 SGHNT, CDR2 YYREEE (reference sequence). V lost 0 bases and J 4 bases, leaving 7 bases between the germline ends. The CDR3 has 13 amino acids. V gene TRBV5-4 combines with J gene TRBJ1-1; D possibly corresponds to TRBD1 (5 bases). The sequence came from a woman in her 40s with cholangiocarcinoma. The specimen was peripheral blood, collected from a patient treated with photon-based radiotherapy. The CDR3 DNA follows: TGTGCCAGCAGCTTGGCAGGGAGCACTGAAGCTTTCTTT. Translated, it gives CASSLAGSTEAFF.